Shown below are 13 T cell receptor beta chains from a single sample sequenced in a study of blood T cell repertoires in COVID-19. Only in-frame clones appear in the TCRdb table, and some are missing; sequencing was by immunoSEQ multiplex PCR. Here the sample spans just over 150,000 clones, approximately 95% being singletons. The sequencing input was peripheral blood. Receptors originate from a woman between 45 and 60 years old with acute or convalescent COVID-19.

This chain joins TRBV25-1 and TRBJ1-5; D gene ambiguous. The V gene's germline CDR1 is MGHDK and CDR2 SYGVNS. The ends were cut back, 2 bases at V and 7 bases at J, with 6 bases in the middle. There are 12 residues in the CDR3. CDR3 sequence reads: CASSEEAQPQHF. In nucleotides, the CDR3 is TGTGCCAGCAGTGAAGAGGCACAGCCCCAGCATTTT.

The rearrangement links TRBV18 to TRBJ2-7; 9 nucleotides agree with TRBD1. This CDR3 region has 15 residues. The germline V gene encodes CDR1 KGHSH and CDR2 LQKENI. V trimming: 1 base; J trimming: 1 base; junction bases outside the gene matches: 2. The CDR3 DNA reads TGTGCCAGCTCACCACAGGGACAGGGTTCCTACGAGCAGTACTTC. Translation gives CASSPQGQGSYEQYF.

This sequence joins TRBV4-2 and TRBJ2-3; TRBD1 aligns across 8 bases. From germline, CDR1 is LGHNA and CDR2 YNFKEQ. V lost 0 bases to trimming and J lost 2 bases; unmatched junction nucleotides: 13. The CDR3 contains 19 residues. CDR3 DNA sequence: TGTGCCAGCAGCCAAGATATCGGGTTTGGACAGGGAAACACAGATACGCAGTATTTT. It codes for CASSQDIGFGQGNTDTQYF.

This sequence joins TRBV21-1 and TRBJ2-7; TRBD1, the table's D call, lacks a check against the DNA. TRBV21-1 represents a pseudogene. This CDR3 comprises 17 residues. The CDR3 loop reads CASSKVGGTGYRYEQYF. DNA for the CDR3: TGTGCCAGCAGCAAGGTGGGGGGGACAGGGTATCGGTACGAGCAGTACTTC.

In this sample, this clone turned up once. The chain employs TRBV11-2 and TRBJ1-5; the D gene is possibly TRBD1 (6 bases). The CDR3 consists of 16 residues. Trimming left V 2 bases short and J 1 base short, with 12 bases between. The germline CDR1 and CDR2 sequences are SGHAT and FQNNGV. CDR3 loop: CASSLRGGTSNQPQHF. The CDR3 region has the DNA TGTGCCAGCAGCTTACGGGGGGGCACGAGCAATCAGCCCCAGCATTTT.

The chain has TRBV5-6 and TRBJ2-3, with a possible D match to TRBD1 (6 bases). Trimming removed 1 base at V and 0 bases at J, with 9 bases between. Germline values: CDR1 SGHDT, CDR2 YYEEEE. There are 15 residues in the CDR3. The CDR3 region is CASSLFGQSTDTQYF. The CDR3 DNA is TGTGCCAGCAGCTTGTTCGGACAGAGCACAGATACGCAGTATTTT. Together with reference TRBV5-6 and TRBJ2-3, the CDR3 gives the full variable domain: DAGVTQSPTHLIKTRGQQVTLRCSPKSGHDTVSWYQQALGQGPQFIFQYYEEEERQRGNFPDRFSGHQFPNYSSELNVNALLLGDSALYLCASSLFGQSTDTQYFGPGTRLTVL.

The chain carries TRBV3-1 (or the pseudogene TRBV3-2) and TRBJ2-1; the D is unclear. V was cut by 0 bases and J by 1 base, with 10 bases left in between. Per the germline V gene, CDR1 is LGHDT and CDR2 is YNNKEL (reference sequence). CDR3 length: 16 amino acids. The CDR3 nucleotides read TGTGCCAGCAGCCAAGAATGGTCGGGTTCCTACAATGAGCAGTTCTTC. It yields the protein CASSQEWSGSYNEQFF.

This chain connects TRBV9 to TRBJ2-3; 9 positions agree with TRBD2. Germline V gene data show CDR1 as SGDLS and CDR2 as YYNGEE. V lost 5 bases and J lost 5; bases outside the gene matches: 9. This CDR3 contains 15 residues. In nucleotides, the CDR3 is TGTGCCAGCAGTCCGACTAGCGGACCAATAGATACGCAGTATTTT. Translation: CASSPTSGPIDTQYF.

The V gene is TRBV13, the J gene TRBJ2-1; perhaps TRBD2 as D (7 bases). The CDR3 extends over 15 amino acids. Germline V gene data show CDR1 as PRHDT and CDR2 as FYEKMQ (reference sequence). Trimming pared 4 bases from V and 4 bases from J, leaving 14 bases between. The DNA of the CDR3 is TGTGCCAGCAGCTCTGGGGGGGCAGGGTACAATGAGCAGTTCTTC. Its protein is CASSSGGAGYNEQFF.

This chain joins TRBV2 and TRBJ1-6; 9 nucleotides line up with TRBD1. The CDR3 spans 14 residues. In germline, CDR1 is SNHLY, CDR2 FYNNEI. V lost 5 bases and J lost 6; bases outside the gene matches: 2. The CDR3: CASSLTGGNSPLHF. In DNA form, the CDR3 reads TGTGCCAGCAGTCTGACAGGGGGTAATTCACCCCTCCACTTT.

J is TRBJ1-5 and V is TRBV19; possible D gene TRBD1, 5 bases. This CDR3 region has 16 residues. The V and J ends lost 0 bases and 4 bases respectively, with 13 bases between them. The germline CDR1 and CDR2 sequences are LNHDA and SQIVND (reference sequence). The CDR3 DNA reads TGTGCCAGTAGTATAGAGGCGACAGTGGGGAATCAGCCCCAGCATTTT. As protein: CASSIEATVGNQPQHF.

Comment on this clone: Other DNA sequences within the sample encode an identical CDR3. This sequence joins TRBV3-1 (or the pseudogene TRBV3-2) and TRBJ2-7; perhaps TRBD1 as D (7 bases). The CDR3 covers 13 residues. Germline assignment: CDR1 LGHDT and CDR2 YNNKEL (reference sequence). Trimming stripped 2 bases from V and 4 bases from J, with 9 bases between. CDR3: CASSQPGGYEQYF. The CDR3 nucleotides read TGTGCCAGCAGCCAACCAGGGGGGTACGAGCAGTACTTC.

The rearrangement uses TRBV30 and TRBJ2-7, with TRBD2 identical over 9 bases. Germline assignment: CDR1 GTSNPN and CDR2 SVGIG (reference sequence). This CDR3 spans 15 amino acids. V was clipped by 2 bases and J by 5 bases; unmatched bases: 10. The CDR3 sequence is CAWSWKGLALNEQYF. The CDR3 DNA reads as TGTGCCTGGAGTTGGAAGGGACTAGCTTTAAACGAGCAGTACTTC.